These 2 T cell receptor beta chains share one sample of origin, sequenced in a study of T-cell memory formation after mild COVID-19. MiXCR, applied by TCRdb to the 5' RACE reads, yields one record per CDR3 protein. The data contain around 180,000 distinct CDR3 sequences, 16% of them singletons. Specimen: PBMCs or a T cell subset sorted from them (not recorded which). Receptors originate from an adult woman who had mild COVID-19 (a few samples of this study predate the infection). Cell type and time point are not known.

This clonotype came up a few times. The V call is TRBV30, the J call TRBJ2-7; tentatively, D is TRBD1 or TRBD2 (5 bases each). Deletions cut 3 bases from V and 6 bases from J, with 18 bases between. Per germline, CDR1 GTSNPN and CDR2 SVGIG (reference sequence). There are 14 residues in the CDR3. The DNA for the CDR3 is TGTGCCTGGAGCACCCCGGGACCCCGGACCGAGCAGTACTTC. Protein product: CAWSTPGPRTEQYF.

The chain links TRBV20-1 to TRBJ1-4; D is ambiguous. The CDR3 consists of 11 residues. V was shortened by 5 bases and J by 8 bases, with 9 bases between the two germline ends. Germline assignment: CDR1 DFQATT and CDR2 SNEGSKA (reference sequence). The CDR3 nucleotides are TGCAGTGCTTTCACCGGGGAAAAACTGTTTTTT. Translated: CSAFTGEKLFF.